This T cell receptor beta chain was documented in a study of T cell responses to AZD1222 COVID-19 vaccine. Findings of the study overall: Vaccination with two AZD1222 doses was followed by a rise in Spike-specific TCR breadth and depth. Spike-wide vaccine-associated CD4 TCRs dominated at 160-218 and 743-854. Most donors were white British and more were female, and clonal diversity was possibly underestimated.

CDR1 SGHTA and CDR2 FQGNSA come from the germline V gene. This CDR3 has 15 amino acids. Between the trimmed V and J ends, which lost 5 bases and 4 bases, there was a span of 17 bases. Remarks on this clone: Its antigen is not identified.

Measured with immunoSEQ multiplex PCR; TCRdb has only the in-frame clones, and not every one. The data show about 150,000 clones, nearly 90% seen once. The rearrangement links TRBV7-2 to TRBJ1-2; D not certain. The sample here was peripheral blood, taken on day 0 of AZD1222 vaccination. The origin of this receptor is an adult in good health. CDR3 DNA sequence: TGTGCCAGCAGCGGCCCCCCGCTTAATTTCTATGGCTACACCTTC. Translated: CASSGPPLNFYGYTF.